The rows below give T cell receptor beta chains drawn from one sample of a study of patients and donors after allogeneic stem cell transplantation. MiXCR, run by TCRdb on the RT-PCR reads, gives a single entry per CDR3 protein. Of fewer than 500,000 distinct CDR3 sequences in the sample, 16% are singletons; the top ten hold just over 7%. Sequenced sample: blood, either unsorted or a sorted T cell fraction (not recorded which). These TCRs come from a human donor who was either an allogeneic HSCT recipient or a stem cell or donor lymphocyte infusion donor (not recorded which). It is not recorded whose cells these are; they may come from a transplant donor. CDR3s include the opening cysteine and the closing phenylalanine or tryptophan. The D gene is left open where the match is weak. Clone sizes are given selectively: once, few, many, or a class where the clone is expanded.

d_call: .; v_call: TRBV29-1; j_call: TRBJ1-1; clone_size: .; cdr3_nt: TGCAGCGTTGTGGTGGCGGTACCTATGAACACTGAAGCTTTCTTT; cdr3_aa: CSVVVAVPMNTEAFF
d_call: .; v_call: TRBV7-9; j_call: TRBJ1-1; clone_size: few; cdr3_nt: TGTGCCAGCAGCAACCGACAGGCGGGCGACGCTTTCTTT; cdr3_aa: CASSNRQAGDAFF
d_call: .; v_call: TRBV9; j_call: TRBJ2-7; clone_size: few; cdr3_nt: TGTGCCTGCCGACTTCTGCGCGGGGAGCAGTACTTC; cdr3_aa: CACRLLRGEQYF
d_call: .; v_call: TRBV3-1; j_call: TRBJ2-3; clone_size: few; cdr3_nt: TGTGCCAGCAGCCAAGTACGGGCAGATACGCAGTATTTT; cdr3_aa: CASSQVRADTQYF
d_call: .; v_call: TRBV3-1; j_call: TRBJ1-2; clone_size: few; cdr3_nt: TGTGCCAGCAGCCAAGATCAACGAGGGACCAATGGCTACACCTTC; cdr3_aa: CASSQDQRGTNGYTF
d_call: .; v_call: TRBV15; j_call: TRBJ2-4; clone_size: .; cdr3_nt: TGTGCCACCAGCAAGGTGGCCAAAAACATTCAGTACTTC; cdr3_aa: CATSKVAKNIQYF
d_call: .; v_call: TRBV7-2; j_call: TRBJ2-7; clone_size: .; cdr3_nt: TGTGCCAGCAGCTTACCCCGACCCTCCGAGCAGTACTTC; cdr3_aa: CASSLPRPSEQYF
d_call: .; v_call: TRBV7-2; j_call: TRBJ2-3; clone_size: .; cdr3_nt: TGTGCCAGCAGCTTAGCTACCCGGTTGGATACGCAGTATTTT; cdr3_aa: CASSLATRLDTQYF
d_call: .; v_call: TRBV6-1; j_call: TRBJ1-4; clone_size: few; cdr3_nt: TGTGCCAGCAGCCCCCTGGGGGGGGCCTTGGGTGAAAAACTGTTTTTT; cdr3_aa: CASSPLGGALGEKLFF
d_call: .; v_call: TRBV19; j_call: TRBJ1-5; clone_size: .; cdr3_nt: TGTGCCAGTAGTATAGGAAGGGGCGGCTATAGCAATCAGCCCCAGCATTTT; cdr3_aa: CASSIGRGGYSNQPQHF
d_call: TRBD2; v_call: TRBV7-2; j_call: TRBJ2-7; clone_size: few; cdr3_nt: TGTGCCAGCAGCTCTACCTCGGGACTAGCGGGAGTGGACGAGCAGTACTTC; cdr3_aa: CASSSTSGLAGVDEQYF
d_call: .; v_call: TRBV19; j_call: TRBJ2-1; clone_size: .; cdr3_nt: TGTGCCAGTAGTAACCGGGCCTACAATGAGCAGTTCTTC; cdr3_aa: CASSNRAYNEQFF
d_call: TRBD1; v_call: TRBV20-1; j_call: TRBJ2-3; clone_size: few; cdr3_nt: TGCAGTGCTAGTACCAGGGGGCGTGATACGCAGTATTTT; cdr3_aa: CSASTRGRDTQYF
d_call: .; v_call: TRBV5-1; j_call: TRBJ2-7; clone_size: few; cdr3_nt: TGCGCCAGCAGCTTGGGAATATTGCGGGACAAAGCACTCCACGAGCAGTACTTC; cdr3_aa: CASSLGILRDKALHEQYF
d_call: TRBD1; v_call: TRBV18; j_call: TRBJ1-1; clone_size: few; cdr3_nt: TGTGCCAGCTCACCACTTGTTCGTACAGGGGGCATGGCTGAAGCTTTCTTT; cdr3_aa: CASSPLVRTGGMAEAFF
d_call: .; v_call: TRBV3-1; j_call: TRBJ2-5; clone_size: few; cdr3_nt: TGTGCCAGCACCAAAATCGGGTCCCAAGAGACCCAGTACTTC; cdr3_aa: CASTKIGSQETQYF
d_call: TRBD1; v_call: TRBV2; j_call: TRBJ1-6; clone_size: .; cdr3_nt: TGTGCCAGCAGCCAAAAGGGGAGGGGGCATTCGAATTCACCCCTCCACTTT; cdr3_aa: CASSQKGRGHSNSPLHF
d_call: .; v_call: TRBV27; j_call: TRBJ2-7; clone_size: few; cdr3_nt: TGTGCCAGCAGTTTTGACGGAGCTAGGAGCTCCTACGAGCAGTACTTC; cdr3_aa: CASSFDGARSSYEQYF
d_call: .; v_call: TRBV24-1; j_call: TRBJ2-1; clone_size: few; cdr3_nt: TGTGCCACCCGTCCAGGACGGGCCAACTCCTACAATGAGCAGTTCTTC; cdr3_aa: CATRPGRANSYNEQFF
d_call: TRBD2; v_call: TRBV7-9; j_call: TRBJ2-1; clone_size: hyperexpanded; cdr3_nt: TGTGCCAGCAGCGCGACTAGCGCAAACAATGAGCAGTTCTTC; cdr3_aa: CASSATSANNEQFF
d_call: .; v_call: TRBV5-1; j_call: TRBJ2-7; clone_size: many; cdr3_nt: TGCGCCAGCAGTCAGGCCCCAAGGGACGAGCAGTACTTC; cdr3_aa: CASSQAPRDEQYF
d_call: TRBD1; v_call: TRBV7-9; j_call: TRBJ2-2; clone_size: few; cdr3_nt: TGTGCCAGCAGCCCCAGGGGGTCACACACCGGGGAGCTGTTTTTT; cdr3_aa: CASSPRGSHTGELFF
d_call: TRBD2; v_call: TRBV7-9; j_call: TRBJ2-3; clone_size: .; cdr3_nt: TGTGCCAGCAGCTTAATAGCGGGGTCCTACACAGATACGCAGTATTTT; cdr3_aa: CASSLIAGSYTDTQYF
d_call: .; v_call: TRBV27; j_call: TRBJ2-7; clone_size: medium-sized; cdr3_nt: TGTGCCAGCAGTTTATCCAGGACCCTGGGATTAAGCGAGCAGTACTTC; cdr3_aa: CASSLSRTLGLSEQYF
d_call: TRBD1; v_call: TRBV12-3/TRBV12-4; j_call: TRBJ1-2; clone_size: few; cdr3_nt: TGTGCCAGCACCATCCTGACAGGGGCCGTCTATGGCTACACCTTC; cdr3_aa: CASTILTGAVYGYTF
d_call: TRBD1; v_call: TRBV6-1; j_call: TRBJ2-3; clone_size: .; cdr3_nt: TGTGCCAGCAGTGGACAGGGGGCCGCAGATACGCAGTATTTT; cdr3_aa: CASSGQGAADTQYF
d_call: .; v_call: TRBV5-5; j_call: TRBJ2-7; clone_size: .; cdr3_nt: TGTGCCAGCAGCTCCCCCCAAGAGGTCCGCCACGAGCAGTACTTC; cdr3_aa: CASSSPQEVRHEQYF
d_call: .; v_call: TRBV7-9; j_call: TRBJ1-4; clone_size: .; cdr3_nt: TGTGCCAGCAGCTTACAGGAGAGAGAAAAACTGTTTTTT; cdr3_aa: CASSLQEREKLFF
d_call: .; v_call: TRBV5-1; j_call: TRBJ2-2; clone_size: few; cdr3_nt: TGCGCCAGCAGCCCGCCTGGGGGGAACCTCAAATCGAACACCGGGGAGCTGTTTTTT; cdr3_aa: CASSPPGGNLKSNTGELFF
d_call: .; v_call: TRBV2; j_call: TRBJ2-1; clone_size: .; cdr3_nt: TGTGCCAGCAGTTACACAATACCGGACTTC; cdr3_aa: CASSYTIPDF
d_call: .; v_call: TRBV15; j_call: TRBJ1-1; clone_size: .; cdr3_nt: TGTGCCACCAGCAAAAGGGAGAACACTGAAGCTTTCTTT; cdr3_aa: CATSKRENTEAFF
d_call: .; v_call: TRBV6-2/TRBV6-3; j_call: TRBJ2-1; clone_size: .; cdr3_nt: TGTGCCAGCAGTTACCCAACCAATGAGCAGTTCTTC; cdr3_aa: CASSYPTNEQFF
d_call: .; v_call: TRBV29-1; j_call: TRBJ2-5; clone_size: few; cdr3_nt: TGCAGCGTTGGAGAAGATACTTTGGGAGAGACCCAGTACTTC; cdr3_aa: CSVGEDTLGETQYF
d_call: .; v_call: TRBV18; j_call: TRBJ2-1; clone_size: .; cdr3_nt: TGTGCCAGCTCACCAGCTGAAGGGAGAACCTACAATGAGCAGTTCTTC; cdr3_aa: CASSPAEGRTYNEQFF
d_call: .; v_call: TRBV4-1; j_call: TRBJ2-1; clone_size: .; cdr3_nt: TGCGCCAGCAGCCAAGTCGGCGGGGCAGGGGGATTCTTC; cdr3_aa: CASSQVGGAGGFF
d_call: .; v_call: TRBV29-1; j_call: TRBJ1-1; clone_size: few; cdr3_nt: TGCAGCGTTGTATCCACCCCGGGGACTGAAGCTTTCTTT; cdr3_aa: CSVVSTPGTEAFF
d_call: TRBD1; v_call: TRBV7-9; j_call: TRBJ1-1; clone_size: few; cdr3_nt: TGTGCCAGCAGCCCTGTAGGGGGCGAGGGAGCTTTCTTT; cdr3_aa: CASSPVGGEGAFF
d_call: TRBD2; v_call: TRBV5-6; j_call: TRBJ2-1; clone_size: .; cdr3_nt: TGTGCCAGCAGAGCGGGAGTTTATGAGCAGTTCTTC; cdr3_aa: CASRAGVYEQFF
d_call: TRBD1; v_call: TRBV5-1; j_call: TRBJ1-1; clone_size: .; cdr3_nt: TGCGCCAGCAGCTACAGACAGGGGCAGAACACTGAAGCTTTCTTT; cdr3_aa: CASSYRQGQNTEAFF
d_call: .; v_call: TRBV10-3; j_call: TRBJ2-7; clone_size: many; cdr3_nt: TGTGCCATCAGTGGTGGGCAACTCCCCTACGAGCAGTACTTC; cdr3_aa: CAISGGQLPYEQYF
d_call: .; v_call: TRBV3-1; j_call: TRBJ1-1; clone_size: .; cdr3_nt: TGTGCCAGCAGCCAAGAGGTCAAGGCAGGGAGAGACACTGAAGCTTTCTTT; cdr3_aa: CASSQEVKAGRDTEAFF